This entry lists 10 T cell receptor beta chains sequenced from one sample in a study of blood T cell repertoires in COVID-19. Assay used: immunoSEQ multiplex PCR; TCRdb lists only in-frame clones, some missing. The table shows 95,000 to 100,000 clones, with more than 70% occurring only once. Sequenced: peripheral blood. These receptors were collected from a woman in her thirties with acute or convalescent COVID-19.

The chain carries TRBV11-3 and TRBJ2-7; possible D gene TRBD1, 6 bases. V lost 2 bases and J lost 7, with 18 bases in between. This CDR3 contains 15 residues. From germline, CDR1 is SGHNT and CDR2 YENEEA. The CDR3 sequence: CASSLWSRGRQEQYF. DNA of the CDR3: TGTGCCAGCAGCTTATGGTCCAGGGGCCGCCAGGAGCAGTACTTC.

V usage is TRBV7-3 and J usage is TRBJ1-5; tentatively, D is TRBD1 (5 bases). The germline V gene encodes CDR1 SGHTA and CDR2 FQGTGA. Trimming took off 4 bases at V and 4 bases at J, with 8 bases between the two ends. The CDR3 extends over 13 amino acids. CDR3 residues: CASSSDRNQPQHF. In DNA, the CDR3 is TGTGCCAGCAGCTCAGACAGAAATCAGCCCCAGCATTTT.

The chain links TRBV5-1 to TRBJ1-2; TRBD1 agrees at 9 bases. This CDR3 comprises 15 residues. Germline CDR1 reads SGHRS; CDR2 reads YFSETQ. V gave up 0 bases and J gave up 4 bases; unmatched junction bases: 4. CDR3 protein: CASSLAGQGAYGYTF. CDR3 coding DNA: TGCGCCAGCAGCTTGGCGGGACAGGGAGCCTATGGCTACACCTTC.

V usage is TRBV30 and J usage is TRBJ1-6; possible D gene TRBD1, 6 bases. The V end was cut by 2 bases, the J end by 3 bases, with 11 bases between. Germline V gene sequence: CDR1 GTSNPN, CDR2 SVGIG (reference sequence). This CDR3 contains 15 residues. CDR3 sequence: CAWSLGDIYNSPLHF. For the CDR3, the DNA is TGTGCCTGGAGTTTGGGGGACATCTATAATTCACCCCTCCACTTT.

CDR3 DNA sequence: TGTGCCAGCAGCGTAGGAGGAGGGGACGAGGGAGCTTTCTTT. This sequence encodes CASSVGGGDEGAFF. The chain employs TRBV9 and TRBJ1-1; possible D gene TRBD1, 5 bases. The CDR3 is 14 residues long. Germline CDR1 SGDLS, CDR2 YYNGEE. With 0 bases removed from V and 10 bases from J, the gap between germline ends came to 16 bases.

CDR3 coding DNA: TGTGCCAGCAGCCCATCTCCGGTTACGGCAGATACGCAGTATTTT. This codes for CASSPSPVTADTQYF. The gene calls are TRBV7-8 and TRBJ2-3; D unresolved. CDR1 is SGHVS, CDR2 FQNEAQ, per germline. Trimming removed 5 bases at V and 4 bases at J, with 16 bases between. This CDR3 is 15 amino acids long.

The chain couples TRBV5-1 to TRBJ1-5; D is possibly TRBD1 (5 bases). The CDR3 consists of 16 residues. Trimming removed 4 bases at V and 1 base at J, with 15 bases between. Germline assignment: CDR1 SGHRS and CDR2 YFSETQ. CDR3 sequence: CASSLQRGSSNQPQHF. Here the CDR3 DNA reads TGCGCCAGCAGCCTGCAAAGGGGAAGCAGCAATCAGCCCCAGCATTTT.

This clone was seen just once. This sequence joins TRBV18 and TRBJ2-1; no firm D call. Trimming took 6 bases from V and 8 from J, leaving 8 bases between them. The germline V gene encodes CDR1 KGHSH and CDR2 LQKENI. The CDR3 has 11 residues. This CDR3 reads CASSGFDEQFF. CDR3 nucleotides: TGTGCCAGCTCCGGGTTTGATGAGCAGTTCTTC. The whole variable domain, filled in from reference TRBV18 and TRBJ2-1, reads NAGVMQNPRHLVRRRGQEARLRCSPMKGHSHVYWYRQLPEEGLKFMVYLQKENIIDESGMPKERFSAEFPKEGPSILRIQQVVRGDSAAYFCASSGFDEQFFGPGTRLTVL.

For the CDR3, the DNA is TGTGCCAGCAGTTTCCTCTCCGGGAGAGAGACCCAGTACTTC. This gives the protein CASSFLSGRETQYF. The rearrangement uses TRBV28 and TRBJ2-5; weak D call: TRBD2 (6 bases). The CDR3 covers 14 residues. CDR1 MDHEN and CDR2 SYDVKM come from the germline V gene. With 3 bases removed from V and 4 bases from J, the gap between germline ends came to 12 bases.

The chain combines TRBV28 with TRBJ2-5; D is possibly TRBD2 (6 bases). V lost 7 bases and J lost 0, with 12 bases in between. Per the germline V gene, CDR1 is MDHEN and CDR2 is SYDVKM. CDR3 size: 14 residues. The CDR3 DNA reads as TGTGCCAGCACCGAACGGGGGTACCAAGAGACCCAGTACTTC. The encoded protein is CASTERGYQETQYF.